This T cell receptor (beta chain) was recovered during a study of PD-1 blockade in classical Hodgkin lymphoma. Sequencing used immunoSEQ multiplex PCR; TCRdb keeps in-frame clones, though not all of them. The sample holds 90,000 to 110,000 clones; 89% are singletons and the top ten take 15% to 20%. Remarks on this clone: No antigen is known for it.

The germline V gene encodes CDR1 MDHEN and CDR2 SYDVKM. The CDR3 has 16 amino acids. The V and J ends lost 2 bases and 1 base, in that order; junction bases with no gene match: 7. Time point defined: cycle 4 day 1 (C4D1), after about 6 weeks of nivolumab. Each and every patient relapsed after autologous stem cell transplantation, and patients got differing brentuximab vedotin exposure. Findings and limits, study-wide: According to reports, newly diagnosed patients had lower baseline TCR diversity than healthy donors, and relapsed/refractory patients had lower baseline TCR diversity still. Prior to therapy, complete responders displayed diversity much like that of newly diagnosed patients. Compared with baseline, CD4+ but not CD8+ TCR diversity had risen significantly by C4D1.

This chain uses TRBV28 with TRBJ1-1; TRBD1 matches 7 bases. The specimen comprised peripheral blood mononuclear cells (PBMCs), sampled before the fourth cycle of nivolumab. The sequence came from a human donor with classical Hodgkin lymphoma. The CDR3 spells CASSLPGQLSNTEAFF. The CDR3 bases are TGTGCCAGCAGTTTACCGGGACAGCTTTCGAACACTGAAGCTTTCTTT.